Presented here are 9 T cell receptor beta chains from one specimen sequenced in a study of cytomegalovirus exposure and HLA in healthy donors. The PCR ran on 60 Vbeta and 13 Jbeta primers. Clones were sequenced by immunoSEQ multiplex PCR, and TCRdb holds only the in-frame ones, with some missing. The sample data list approximately 140,000 clones. Sequencing was done on a sample of PBMCs. These TCRs come from a man aged 35 to 55 in good health and CMV-seronegative.

The chain joins TRBV9 to TRBJ2-5, with 9 bases fitting TRBD1. J was trimmed by 5 bases and V by 4 bases; bases with no gene match: 6. This CDR3 is built from 14 residues. In germline, CDR1 is SGDLS, CDR2 YYNGEE. The CDR3 region has the DNA TGTGCCAGCAGCTTCCGGACAGGGGAGGAGACCCAGTACTTC. It yields the protein CASSFRTGEETQYF. Full variable domain (outside the CDR3, taken from reference TRBV9 and TRBJ2-5): DSGVTQTPKHLITATGQRVTLRCSPRSGDLSVYWYQQSLDQGLQFLIQYYNGEERAKGNILERFSAQQFPDLHSELNLSSLELGDSALYFCASSFRTGEETQYFGPGTRLLVL.

The V and J genes are TRBV6-1 and TRBJ1-3; no reliable D call. This CDR3 is built from 15 residues. V was trimmed by 1 base and J by 1 base, leaving 8 bases between them. Germline CDR1 and CDR2: MNHNS and SASEGT. The CDR3 DNA sequence: TGTGCCAGCAGTGAAGTTCGCGTTTCTGGAAACACCATATATTTT. It is translated as CASSEVRVSGNTIYF.

The chain uses TRBV14 and TRBJ2-5; 9 bases align to TRBD1. V shed 0 bases, J shed 2 bases, and the junction held 10 bases outside the gene matches. Germline V CDR1 and CDR2: SGHDN, FVKESK. The CDR3 contains 18 residues. Written as DNA, the CDR3 is TGTGCCAGCAGCCAAGATACCGGGACAGGGCCCGTACAAGAGACCCAGTACTTC. It is translated as CASSQDTGTGPVQETQYF.

The chain joins TRBV5-4 to TRBJ2-1; 10 positions match TRBD2. The CDR3 length is 16 residues. V was pared by 4 bases and J by 4 bases, with 8 bases of the junction left unmatched. Per germline, CDR1 SGHNT and CDR2 YYREEE (reference sequence). The CDR3 loop is CASSLLAGAKYNEQFF. Here the CDR3 DNA reads TGTGCCAGCAGCCTTCTAGCGGGGGCAAAATACAATGAGCAGTTCTTC.

The CDR3 DNA reads TGTGCCAGCAGCTTAGACAGGGATATAGGCGAGCAGTACTTC. This encodes CASSLDRDIGEQYF. The chain joins TRBV7-7 to TRBJ2-7, with D perhaps matching TRBD1 (6 bases). CDR1 is SSHAT and CDR2 is FNYEAQ in the germline V gene (reference sequence). The V gene lost 1 base and the J gene lost 6 bases, with 13 bases spanning the gap. This CDR3 has 14 amino acids.

CDR3 loop: CAISPRQDNQPQHF. The CDR3, as DNA: TGTGCCATCAGCCCACGACAGGACAATCAGCCCCAGCATTTT. The chain joins TRBV10-3 to TRBJ1-5; D perhaps matches TRBD1 (6 bases). The CDR3 is 14 residues long. The V and J ends lost 6 bases and 3 bases respectively, with 12 bases between them. Germline values: CDR1 ENHRY, CDR2 SYGVKD.

Note on this clone: Other DNA sequences from this sample encode an identical CDR3 as well. The chain combines TRBV2 with TRBJ2-7; 8 bases are shared with TRBD2. Germline trimming cut 8 bases from V and 0 bases from J; bases unmatched to any gene: 0. CDR1 and CDR2 from the germline V gene are SNHLY and FYNNEI. The CDR3 length is 12 residues. The CDR3, as DNA: TGTGCCAGCCGGGGGGGCTCCTACGAGCAGTACTTC. This encodes CASRGGSYEQYF.

The chain is built from TRBV20-1 and TRBJ2-7; D gene ambiguous. CDR1 is DFQATT and CDR2 is SNEGSKA in the germline V gene (reference sequence). The CDR3 runs to 11 residues. Between the trimmed V and J ends, which lost 2 bases and 4 bases, there was a span of 6 bases. The CDR3 nucleotides read TGCAGTGCTAGAAGCCTTTACGAGCAGTACTTC. Residues: CSARSLYEQYF.

The gene calls are TRBV7-2 and TRBJ2-6; D is possibly TRBD2 (5 bases). Trimming cost V 5 bases and J 0 bases, with 11 bases left between them. Per germline, CDR1 SGHTA and CDR2 FQGNSA. This CDR3 has 16 residues. CDR3 residues: CASSLFLASGANVLTF. For the CDR3, the DNA is TGTGCCAGCAGCCTCTTTCTAGCCTCTGGGGCCAACGTCCTGACTTTC.